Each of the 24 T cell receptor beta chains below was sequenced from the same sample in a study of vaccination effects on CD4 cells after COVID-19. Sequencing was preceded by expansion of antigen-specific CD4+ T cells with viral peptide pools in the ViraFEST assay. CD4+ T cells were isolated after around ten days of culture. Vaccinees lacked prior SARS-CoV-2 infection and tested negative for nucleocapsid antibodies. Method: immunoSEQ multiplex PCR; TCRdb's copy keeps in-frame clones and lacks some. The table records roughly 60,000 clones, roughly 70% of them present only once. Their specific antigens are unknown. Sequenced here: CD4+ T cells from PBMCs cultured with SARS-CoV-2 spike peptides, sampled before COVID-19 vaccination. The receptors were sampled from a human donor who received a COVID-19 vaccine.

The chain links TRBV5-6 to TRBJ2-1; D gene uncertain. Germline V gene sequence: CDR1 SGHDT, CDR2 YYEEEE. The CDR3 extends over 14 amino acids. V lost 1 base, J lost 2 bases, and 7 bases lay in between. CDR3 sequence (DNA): TGTGCCAGCAGCTTGAGCATAGCCTACAATGAGCAGTTCTTC. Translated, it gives CASSLSIAYNEQFF.

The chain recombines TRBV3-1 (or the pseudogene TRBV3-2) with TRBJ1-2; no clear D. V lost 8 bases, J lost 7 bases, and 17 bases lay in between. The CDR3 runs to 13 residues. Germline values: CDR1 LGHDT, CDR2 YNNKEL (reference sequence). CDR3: CASFLSGSGGYTF. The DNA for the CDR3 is TGTGCCAGCTTCCTCTCGGGCAGTGGTGGCTACACCTTC.

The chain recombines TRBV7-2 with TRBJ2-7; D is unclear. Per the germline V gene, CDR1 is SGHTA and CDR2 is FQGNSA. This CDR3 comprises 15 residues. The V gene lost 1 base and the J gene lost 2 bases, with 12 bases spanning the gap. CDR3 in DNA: TGTGCCAGCAGCTTAGTGGCAGCCCCAACCTACGAGCAGTACTTC. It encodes CASSLVAAPTYEQYF.

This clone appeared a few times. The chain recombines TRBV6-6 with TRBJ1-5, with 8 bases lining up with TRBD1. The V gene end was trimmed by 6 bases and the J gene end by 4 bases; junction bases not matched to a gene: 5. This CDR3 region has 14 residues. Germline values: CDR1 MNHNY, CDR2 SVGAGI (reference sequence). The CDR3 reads CASRSGQVNQPQHF. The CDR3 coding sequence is TGTGCCAGCAGATCGGGACAGGTAAATCAGCCCCAGCATTTT.

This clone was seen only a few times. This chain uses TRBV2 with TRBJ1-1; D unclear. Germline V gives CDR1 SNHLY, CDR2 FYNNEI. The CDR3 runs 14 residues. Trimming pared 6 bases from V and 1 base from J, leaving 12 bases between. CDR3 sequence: CASSKGIPNTEAFF. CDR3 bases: TGTGCCAGCAGCAAAGGGATTCCGAACACTGAAGCTTTCTTT. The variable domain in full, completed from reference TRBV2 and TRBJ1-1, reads EPEVTQTPSHQVTQMGQEVILRCVPISNHLYFYWYRQILGQKVEFLVSFYNNEISEKSEIFDDQFSVERPDGSNFTLKIRSTKLEDSAMYFCASSKGIPNTEAFFGQGTRLTVV.

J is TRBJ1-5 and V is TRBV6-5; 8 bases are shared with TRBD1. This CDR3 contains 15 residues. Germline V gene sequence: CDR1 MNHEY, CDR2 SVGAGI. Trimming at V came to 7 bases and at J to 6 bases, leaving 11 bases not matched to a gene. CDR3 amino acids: CASNRQGRLGQPQHF. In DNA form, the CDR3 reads TGTGCCAGCAACCGACAGGGGCGGCTCGGTCAGCCCCAGCATTTT.

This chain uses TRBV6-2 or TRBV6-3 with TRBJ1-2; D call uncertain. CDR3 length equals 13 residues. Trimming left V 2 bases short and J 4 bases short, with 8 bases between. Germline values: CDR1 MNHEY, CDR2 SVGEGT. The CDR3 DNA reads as TGTGCCAGCAGTTACGCGGCTCCCTATGGCTACACCTTC. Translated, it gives CASSYAAPYGYTF.

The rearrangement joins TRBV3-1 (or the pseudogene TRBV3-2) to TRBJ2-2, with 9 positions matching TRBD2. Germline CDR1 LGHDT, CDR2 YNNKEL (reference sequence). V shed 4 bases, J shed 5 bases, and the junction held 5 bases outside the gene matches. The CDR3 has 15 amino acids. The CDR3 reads CASSLSSGKTGELFF. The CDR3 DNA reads TGTGCCAGCAGCCTATCTAGCGGGAAGACCGGGGAGCTGTTTTTT.

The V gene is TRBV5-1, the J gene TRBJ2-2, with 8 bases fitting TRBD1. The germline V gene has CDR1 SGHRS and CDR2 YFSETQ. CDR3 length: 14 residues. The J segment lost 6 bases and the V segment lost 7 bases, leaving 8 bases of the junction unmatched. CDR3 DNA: TGCGCCAGCTCGGACAGGGCCACACCCGGGGAGCTGTTTTTT. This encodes CASSDRATPGELFF. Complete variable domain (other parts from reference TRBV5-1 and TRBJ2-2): KAGVTQTPRYLIKTRGQQVTLSCSPISGHRSVSWYQQTPGQGLQFLFEYFSETQRNKGNFPGRFSGRQFSNSRSEMNVSTLELGDSALYLCASSDRATPGELFFGEGSRLTVL.

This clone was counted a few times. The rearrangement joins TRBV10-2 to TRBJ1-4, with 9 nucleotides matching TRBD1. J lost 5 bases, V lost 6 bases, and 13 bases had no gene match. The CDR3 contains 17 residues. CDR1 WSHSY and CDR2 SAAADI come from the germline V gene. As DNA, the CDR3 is TGCGCCAGCAGGGATCACGCTTGGACAGGGGAAAATGAAAAACTGTTTTTT. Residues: CASRDHAWTGENEKLFF.

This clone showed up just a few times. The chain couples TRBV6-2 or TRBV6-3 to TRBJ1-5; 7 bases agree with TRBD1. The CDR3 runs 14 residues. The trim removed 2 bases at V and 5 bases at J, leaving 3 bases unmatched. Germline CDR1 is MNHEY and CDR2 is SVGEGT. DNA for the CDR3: TGTGCCAGCAGTTACGGGCAGGGGGATCAGCCCCAGCATTTT. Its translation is CASSYGQGDQPQHF.

CDR3 loop: CASSTQPGAEQFF. In DNA, the CDR3 is TGTGCCAGCAGTACCCAACCAGGGGCTGAGCAGTTCTTC. The chain carries TRBV2 and TRBJ2-1; weak D call: TRBD1 (6 bases). With 5 bases removed from V and 9 bases from J, the gap between germline ends came to 14 bases. CDR3 length equals 13 residues. Germline lookup yields CDR1 SNHLY and CDR2 FYNNEI. The entire variable domain, with the rest obtained from reference TRBV2 and TRBJ2-1, is as follows: EPEVTQTPSHQVTQMGQEVILRCVPISNHLYFYWYRQILGQKVEFLVSFYNNEISEKSEIFDDQFSVERPDGSNFTLKIRSTKLEDSAMYFCASSTQPGAEQFFGPGTRLTVL.

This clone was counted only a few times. For the CDR3, the DNA is TGTGCCAGCAGCTTACGGGGACAGGGTTGGGACTCTGGAAACACCATATATTTT. Its translation is CASSLRGQGWDSGNTIYF. J is TRBJ1-3 and V is TRBV7-9, with TRBD1 matching 9 bases. This CDR3 is built from 18 residues. V lost 2 bases, J lost 0 bases, and 8 bases stayed unmatched. Looked up from germline, CDR1 is SEHNR and CDR2 is FQNEAQ (reference sequence).

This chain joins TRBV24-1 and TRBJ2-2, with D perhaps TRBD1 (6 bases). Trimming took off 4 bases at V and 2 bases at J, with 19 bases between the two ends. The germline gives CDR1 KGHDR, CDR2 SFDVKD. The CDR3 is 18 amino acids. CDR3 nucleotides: TGTGCCACCAGTGACCCACCGGGGCAGGGGTACAACACCGGGGAGCTGTTTTTT. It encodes CATSDPPGQGYNTGELFF.

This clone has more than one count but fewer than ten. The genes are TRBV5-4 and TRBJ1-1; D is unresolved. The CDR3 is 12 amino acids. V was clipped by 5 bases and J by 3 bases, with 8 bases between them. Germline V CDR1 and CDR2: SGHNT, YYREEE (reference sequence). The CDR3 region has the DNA TGTGCCAGCAGACAAAGGGACACTGAAGCTTTCTTT. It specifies CASRQRDTEAFF.

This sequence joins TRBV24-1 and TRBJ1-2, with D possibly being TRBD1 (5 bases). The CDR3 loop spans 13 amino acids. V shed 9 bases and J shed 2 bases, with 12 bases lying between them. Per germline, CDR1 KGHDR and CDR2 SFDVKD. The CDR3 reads CATGTGTNYGYTF. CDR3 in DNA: TGTGCCACCGGAACCGGGACGAACTATGGCTACACCTTC.

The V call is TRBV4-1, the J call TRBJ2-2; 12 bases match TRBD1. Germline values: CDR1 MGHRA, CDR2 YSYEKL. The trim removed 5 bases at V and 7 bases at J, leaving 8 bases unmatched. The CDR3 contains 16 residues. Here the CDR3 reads CASSSRDRGRNGELFF. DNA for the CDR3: TGCGCCAGCAGCTCCCGGGACAGGGGGCGGAACGGGGAGCTGTTTTTT.

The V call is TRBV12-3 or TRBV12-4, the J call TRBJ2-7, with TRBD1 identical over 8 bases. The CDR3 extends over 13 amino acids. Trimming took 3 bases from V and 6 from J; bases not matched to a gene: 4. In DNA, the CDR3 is TGTGCCAGCAGTTTGGACAGGGTGGGCGAGCAGTACTTC. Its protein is CASSLDRVGEQYF.

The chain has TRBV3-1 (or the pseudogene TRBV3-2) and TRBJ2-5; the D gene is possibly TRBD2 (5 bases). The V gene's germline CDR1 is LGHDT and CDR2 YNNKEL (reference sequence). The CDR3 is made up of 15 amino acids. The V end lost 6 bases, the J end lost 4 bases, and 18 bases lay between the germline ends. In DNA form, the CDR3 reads TGTGCCAGCAGTCCCTCGGGGAGTTTCCGAGAGACCCAGTACTTC. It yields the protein CASSPSGSFRETQYF.

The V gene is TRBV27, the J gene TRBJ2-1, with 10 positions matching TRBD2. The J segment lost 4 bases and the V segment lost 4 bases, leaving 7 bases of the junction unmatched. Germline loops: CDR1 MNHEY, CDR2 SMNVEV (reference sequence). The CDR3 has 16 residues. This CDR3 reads CASSWVAGGQYNEQFF. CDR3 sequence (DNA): TGTGCCAGCAGTTGGGTAGCGGGAGGACAGTACAATGAGCAGTTCTTC.

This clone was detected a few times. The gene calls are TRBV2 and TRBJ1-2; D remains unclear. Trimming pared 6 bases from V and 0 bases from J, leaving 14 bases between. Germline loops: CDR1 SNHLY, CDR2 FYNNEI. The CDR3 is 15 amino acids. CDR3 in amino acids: CASSATAGSNYGYTF. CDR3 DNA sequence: TGTGCCAGCAGCGCGACTGCAGGATCTAACTATGGCTACACCTTC.

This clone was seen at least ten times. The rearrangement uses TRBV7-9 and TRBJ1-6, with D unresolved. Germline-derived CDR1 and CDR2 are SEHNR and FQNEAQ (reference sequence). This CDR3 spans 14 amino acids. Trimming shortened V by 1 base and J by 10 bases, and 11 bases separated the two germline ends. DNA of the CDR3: TGTGCCAGCAGCTTAGGAACGGCTGGGTCACCCCTCCACTTT. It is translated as CASSLGTAGSPLHF.

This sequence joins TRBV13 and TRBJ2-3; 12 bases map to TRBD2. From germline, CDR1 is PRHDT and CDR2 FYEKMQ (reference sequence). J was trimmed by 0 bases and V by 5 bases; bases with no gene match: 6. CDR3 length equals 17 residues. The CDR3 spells CASSLRTSGKSTDTQYF. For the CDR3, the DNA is TGTGCCAGCAGCCTACGGACTAGCGGGAAAAGCACAGATACGCAGTATTTT.

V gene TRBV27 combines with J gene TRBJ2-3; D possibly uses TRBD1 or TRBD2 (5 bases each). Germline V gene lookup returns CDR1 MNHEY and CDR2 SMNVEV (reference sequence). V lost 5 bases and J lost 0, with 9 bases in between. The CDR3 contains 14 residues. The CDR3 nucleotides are TGTGCCAGCAGTGATGGGGGTAGCACAGATACGCAGTATTTT. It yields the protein CASSDGGSTDTQYF.